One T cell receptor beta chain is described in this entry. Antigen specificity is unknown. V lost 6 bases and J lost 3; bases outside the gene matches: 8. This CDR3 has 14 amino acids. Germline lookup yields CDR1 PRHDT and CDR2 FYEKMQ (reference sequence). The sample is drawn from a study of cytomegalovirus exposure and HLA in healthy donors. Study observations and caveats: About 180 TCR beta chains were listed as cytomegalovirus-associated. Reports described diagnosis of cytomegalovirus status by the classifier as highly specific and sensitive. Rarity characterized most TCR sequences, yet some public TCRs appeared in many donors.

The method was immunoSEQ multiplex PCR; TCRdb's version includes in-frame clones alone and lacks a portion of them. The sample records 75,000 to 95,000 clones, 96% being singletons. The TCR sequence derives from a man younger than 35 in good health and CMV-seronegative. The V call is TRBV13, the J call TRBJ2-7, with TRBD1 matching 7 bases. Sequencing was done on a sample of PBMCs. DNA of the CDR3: TGTGCCAGCAGACGACAGGGATTAGACTACGAGCAGTACGTC. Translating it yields CASRRQGLDYEQYV.